This T cell receptor (beta chain) was sequenced for a study of Graves' ophthalmopathy and Graves' hyperthyroidism. Notes on the study in general: Most thyroid clonotypes with frequency above 0.001 were detected in blood too.

RNA served as the template for amplifying TCR beta CDR3 regions. RT-PCR was first run with HTBI primers, then multiplex PCR in a second round. TCRdb redid the calling of the multiplex PCR reads with MiXCR, one entry per CDR3 protein. The sample shows about 700,000 distinct CDR3 sequences, around 40% of them seen only once. CDR1 and CDR2 from the germline V gene are SQVTM and ANQGSEA. This CDR3 has 16 residues. V lost 1 base and J 7 bases, leaving 22 bases between the germline ends. The table lists this clonotype with many counts. Its antigen remains unidentified. This receptor was obtained from an adult man with Graves' ophthalmopathy. The gene calls are TRBV29-1 and TRBJ1-2, with a weak D call TRBD1 (6 bases). The sequencing input was peripheral blood. The DNA of the CDR3 is TGCAGCGTTGAAGGCATTCCGGGGGGCCCGGAGGTTGGCTACACCTTC. It specifies CSVEGIPGGPEVGYTF.